Below, 25 T cell receptor beta chains from the same sample are listed, as sequenced in a study of somatic mutations in cytotoxic T cells in rheumatoid arthritis. Assay: immunoSEQ multiplex PCR; the TCRdb copy retains only in-frame clones and omits some. The repertoire holds under 2,500 clones, 65% to 85% seen once, with less than 55% in the top ten. Sample: CD8+ T cells sorted from blood. The receptors derive from a woman between 35 and 50 years old with rheumatoid arthritis.

The rearrangement joins TRBV6-1 to TRBJ1-5; no firm D call. The CDR3 runs to 15 residues. V dropped 4 bases and J dropped 1 base, with 11 bases sitting between them. Germline CDR1 and CDR2: MNHNS and SASEGT. The chain's CDR3 is CASSVETGSNQPQHF. CDR3 DNA: TGTGCCAGCAGTGTGGAGACGGGGAGCAATCAGCCCCAGCATTTT.

The chain recombines TRBV10-2 with TRBJ2-1; perhaps TRBD2 as D (6 bases). The CDR3 is made up of 15 amino acids. In germline, CDR1 is WSHSY, CDR2 SAAADI. V was shortened by 7 bases and J by 1 base, with 14 bases between the two germline ends. CDR3 amino acids: CASKPQGGSYNEQFF. CDR3 nucleotides: TGCGCCAGCAAGCCCCAGGGAGGATCCTACAATGAGCAGTTCTTC.

The V gene is TRBV30, the J gene TRBJ2-2; D is possibly TRBD1 (8 bases). Between the trimmed V and J ends, which lost 6 bases and 3 bases, there was a span of 17 bases. CDR1 is GTSNPN, CDR2 SVGIG, per germline (reference sequence). The CDR3 sequence is 15 residues long. Here the CDR3 reads CACNRGGGDTGELFF. In DNA, the CDR3 is TGTGCCTGTAACAGGGGGGGAGGGGACACCGGGGAGCTGTTTTTT.

The sample holds a few counts of this clone. The chain is built from TRBV10-2 and TRBJ2-3, with TRBD2 matching 7 bases. Trimming took 7 bases from V and 6 from J; bases not matched to a gene: 7. Germline V lookup: CDR1 WSHSY, CDR2 SAAADI. The CDR3 is 13 residues long. The CDR3 region is CASKRGEGDTQYF. CDR3 nucleotide sequence: TGCGCCAGCAAGCGGGGAGAAGGGGATACGCAGTATTTT.

In this sample, this clone is large (0.1 to 1%). The chain joins TRBV5-6 to TRBJ2-7, with D possibly TRBD1 on 6 matching bases. CDR3 length equals 14 residues. CDR1 and CDR2 (germline): SGHDT, YYEEEE. The ends were cut back, 6 bases at V and 2 bases at J, with 15 bases in the middle. In DNA form, the CDR3 reads TGTGCCAGCACCACCGAGGGGGTGGCCTACGAGCAGTACTTC. Translated: CASTTEGVAYEQYF.

Notes on this clone: This probably arose from a read error, given a far larger clone one base away. The same CDR3 is also encoded by other DNA sequences in this sample. The chain has TRBV28 and TRBJ1-5; TRBD1 agrees at 9 bases. The CDR3 is made up of 17 amino acids. The V segment lost 4 bases and the J segment 7 bases; nucleotides outside the gene matches: 14. Germline assignment: CDR1 MDHEN and CDR2 SYDVKM. CDR3 DNA sequence: TGTGCCAGCAGTTCTCTTGGCACAGGGGGCGGTCGACAGCCCCAGCATTTT. This sequence encodes CASSSLGTGGGRQPQHF.

The V call is TRBV10-3, the J call TRBJ2-1, with 8 bases matching TRBD2. The germline gives CDR1 ENHRY, CDR2 SYGVKD. V dropped 5 bases and J dropped 4; count of bases not matched to a gene: 13. The CDR3 loop spans 17 amino acids. The CDR3 nucleotides read TGTGCCATCAGTCGTAAAGGGCGGGAGGAAGGGTACAATGAGCAGTTCTTC. Residues: CAISRKGREEGYNEQFF.

The chain has TRBV19 and TRBJ2-3, with 12 bases lining up with TRBD2. The junction had 4 bases not matched to a gene; V was cut back by 3 bases and J by 0 bases. CDR1 is LNHDA, CDR2 SQIVND, per germline (reference sequence). The CDR3 loop spans 17 amino acids. The CDR3 coding sequence is TGTGCCAGTAGTATCCTAGCGGGAGGGTCTAGCACAGATACGCAGTATTTT. It codes for CASSILAGGSSTDTQYF.

V is TRBV7-8 and J is TRBJ2-5; D gene uncertain. The CDR3 loop spans 14 amino acids. V lost 5 bases and J 0 bases, leaving 10 bases between the germline ends. Germline loops: CDR1 SGHVS, CDR2 FQNEAQ. Written as DNA, the CDR3 is TGTGCCAGCAGCCGAACAACGTACCAAGAGACCCAGTACTTC. It yields the protein CASSRTTYQETQYF.

By its share, this clone is large. V usage is TRBV6-5 and J usage is TRBJ2-7; D is perhaps TRBD1 (5 bases). V was pared by 2 bases and J by 0 bases, with 11 bases between. The germline V gene encodes CDR1 MNHEY and CDR2 SVGAGI. The CDR3 sequence is 15 residues long. Here the CDR3 DNA reads TGTGCCAGCAGTTACGGGGCACCGTCCTCCTACGAGCAGTACTTC. It encodes CASSYGAPSSYEQYF.

This clone showed up just a few times. The chain links TRBV11-3 to TRBJ2-1; perhaps TRBD2 as D (6 bases). V shed 5 bases and J shed 0 bases, with 14 bases lying between them. Germline CDR1 is SGHNT and CDR2 is YENEEA. The CDR3 length is 16 residues. The CDR3, as DNA: TGTGCCAGCAGCAAGACTAGTTCGAGCTCCTACAATGAGCAGTTCTTC. Its translation is CASSKTSSSSYNEQFF. Based on the CDR3 plus reference TRBV11-3 and TRBJ2-1, the full variable domain is EAGVVQSPRYKIIEKKQPVAFWCNPISGHNTLYWYLQNLGQGPELLIRYENEEAVDDSQLPKDRFSAERLKGVDSTLKIQPAELGDSAVYLCASSKTSSSSYNEQFFGPGTRLTVL.

This clone has just one count. The chain has TRBV2 and TRBJ2-5; D remains unclear. Germline V gene lookup returns CDR1 SNHLY and CDR2 FYNNEI. The CDR3 runs to 14 residues. The V and J ends lost 8 bases and 0 bases respectively, with 13 bases between them. The CDR3 sequence: CASPWIADQETQYF. For the CDR3, the DNA is TGTGCCAGCCCGTGGATAGCAGACCAAGAGACCCAGTACTTC.

The chain recombines TRBV5-6 with TRBJ1-3, with 7 bases lining up with TRBD1. The CDR3 loop spans 13 amino acids. V lost 4 bases, J lost 4 bases, and 2 bases stayed unmatched. CDR1 and CDR2 from the germline V gene are SGHDT and YYEEEE. This CDR3 reads CASSEGQGNTIYF. The CDR3 coding sequence is TGTGCCAGCAGCGAGGGACAGGGAAACACCATATATTTT.

This rearrangement joins TRBV6-6 to TRBJ2-5; tentative D call: TRBD2 (6 bases). Germline CDR1 is MNHNY and CDR2 is SVGAGI (reference sequence). The CDR3 extends over 16 amino acids. V lost 7 bases, J lost 4 bases, and 22 bases lay in between. CDR3: CASIVLGGEGGETQYF. The CDR3 nucleotides read TGTGCCAGCATCGTGTTGGGGGGAGAGGGAGGAGAGACCCAGTACTTC.

Only a few counts were recorded for this clone. The V and J genes are TRBV29-1 and TRBJ2-7, with 9 bases aligning to TRBD2. The junction had 11 bases not matched to a gene; V was cut back by 1 base and J by 7 bases. The V gene's germline CDR1 is SQVTM and CDR2 ANQGSEA. This CDR3 region has 15 residues. CDR3 bases: TGCAGCGTTGAAGCGTCCGCGGGAGGGTCCGTGGAGCAGTACTTC. As protein: CSVEASAGGSVEQYF.

The chain couples TRBV7-9 to TRBJ2-1, with D maybe TRBD1 (5 bases). V gave up 6 bases and J gave up 8 bases, with 17 bases separating them. CDR1 and CDR2 from the germline V gene are SEHNR and FQNEAQ (reference sequence). The CDR3 is 14 residues long. CDR3 in amino acids: CASRPPWGPDEQFF. CDR3 DNA: TGTGCCAGCAGACCCCCGTGGGGCCCGGATGAGCAGTTCTTC.

The genes are TRBV29-1 and TRBJ2-7; 8 bases match TRBD2. Trimming at V came to 4 bases and at J to 6 bases, leaving 8 bases not matched to a gene. Germline loops: CDR1 SQVTM, CDR2 ANQGSEA. The CDR3 is 13 residues long. CDR3 residues: CSVVLAGRGEQYF. The CDR3 coding sequence is TGCAGCGTTGTTCTAGCGGGCCGGGGCGAGCAGTACTTC.

The J gene is TRBJ1-3, the V gene TRBV11-2, with D perhaps TRBD1 (5 bases). The ends were cut back, 4 bases at V and 6 bases at J, with 16 bases in the middle. The CDR3 loop spans 15 amino acids. Germline assignment: CDR1 SGHAT and CDR2 FQNNGV. Here the CDR3 DNA reads TGTGCCAGCAGCTATGGACACTCCTCGGAAAACACCATATATTTT. The encoded protein is CASSYGHSSENTIYF.

In this sample, this clone turned up once. This sequence joins TRBV9 and TRBJ2-3; TRBD2 might be the D (6 bases). CDR1 and CDR2 (germline): SGDLS, YYNGEE. The CDR3 loop spans 15 amino acids. Trimming shortened V by 2 bases and J by 1 base, and 11 bases separated the two germline ends. The CDR3 loop reads CASSVGGVGTDTQYF. CDR3 nucleotides: TGTGCCAGCAGCGTGGGAGGAGTAGGCACAGATACGCAGTATTTT.

This sequence joins TRBV6-1 and TRBJ2-5, with D possibly TRBD1 on 6 matching bases. With 0 bases removed from V and 1 base from J, the gap between germline ends came to 15 bases. CDR1 is MNHNS and CDR2 is SASEGT in the germline V gene. This CDR3 spans 17 amino acids. The CDR3 loop is CASSEAFGGGPQETQYF. The CDR3 DNA sequence: TGTGCCAGCAGTGAAGCATTTGGGGGCGGCCCCCAAGAGACCCAGTACTTC.

In this sample, this clone turned up once. V usage is TRBV6-5 and J usage is TRBJ2-1; TRBD2 might be the D (5 bases). The CDR3 has 15 amino acids. Trimming cost V 4 bases and J 4 bases, with 14 bases left between them. Per germline, CDR1 MNHEY and CDR2 SVGAGI. The CDR3 DNA follows: TGTGCCAGCAGTTCCTCGGGGAGATATTACAATGAGCAGTTCTTC. Residues: CASSSSGRYYNEQFF.

V and J are TRBV28 and TRBJ2-2; possible D gene TRBD2, 6 bases. CDR1 and CDR2 (germline): MDHEN, SYDVKM. Trimming removed 5 bases from V and 3 bases from J, with 10 bases in between. CDR3 size: 14 residues. The CDR3 sequence is CASSRLAHTGELFF. In DNA form, the CDR3 reads TGTGCCAGCAGTCGGCTAGCGCACACCGGGGAGCTGTTTTTT.

The chain uses TRBV4-1 and TRBJ2-1; 15 nucleotides agree with TRBD2. The CDR3 is 19 amino acids. The V gene's germline CDR1 is MGHRA and CDR2 YSYEKL. The ends lost 3 bases at V and 6 bases at J; junction bases unmatched: 12. The CDR3 DNA is TGCGCCAGCAGCCATCTTGGGGGACTAGCGGGGGGTGGTGCCAATGAGCAGTTCTTC. Its translation: CASSHLGGLAGGGANEQFF.

The chain uses TRBV9 and TRBJ1-2; D is unresolved. The germline V and J ends were trimmed by 2 bases and 0 bases, with 8 bases remaining between them. Germline CDR1 and CDR2: SGDLS and YYNGEE. The CDR3 loop spans 14 amino acids. The CDR3 spells CASSVRVSNYGYTF. CDR3 coding DNA: TGTGCCAGCAGCGTTCGTGTTTCTAACTATGGCTACACCTTC.

This clone has more than one count but fewer than ten. The chain has TRBV27 and TRBJ2-7; D may be TRBD1 (6 bases). Germline loops: CDR1 MNHEY, CDR2 SMNVEV (reference sequence). The length of the CDR3 is 13 residues. The V gene lost 6 bases and the J gene lost 2 bases, with 11 bases spanning the gap. CDR3 nucleotides: TGTGCCAGCAGCTCCGGGACAACCTACGAGCAGTACTTC. Encoded protein: CASSSGTTYEQYF.